These T cell receptor beta chains were read from a single sample in a study of T-cell reconstitution after alpha-beta-depleted transplantation in children. TCRdb processed the PCR reads anew with MiXCR; each CDR3 protein has one entry. Among about 640,000 distinct CDR3 sequences listed, approximately 17% were seen once. The material sequenced was PBMCs from the stem cell graft donor, taken from the stem cell graft. Source of these receptors: a human donor who donated a stem cell graft to a child with acute myeloid leukemia. Each CDR3 is given with its conserved first and last residue. D genes are given only for firm matches. Clone size appears in some rows only: once, few, many, or a class for an expanded clone.

few | TRBJ1-6 | - | TRBV23-1 | CASTQLLKSPLHF | TGCGCCAGCACACAGCTGCTAAAATCACCCCTCCACTTT
few | TRBJ2-7 | TRBD2 | TRBV12-3/TRBV12-4 | CASSPNPSIAGGLAYEQYF | TGTGCCAGCAGTCCGAACCCCTCAATAGCGGGGGGGCTAGCCTACGAGCAGTACTTC
many | TRBJ2-7 | TRBD1 | TRBV7-2 | CASSLTGAGPSYEQYF | TGTGCCAGCAGCTTAACAGGGGCAGGACCCTCCTACGAGCAGTACTTC
many | TRBJ2-5 | TRBD1 | TRBV12-3/TRBV12-4 | CASSFGGTGGETQYF | TGTGCCAGCAGTTTCGGCGGGACAGGTGGCGAGACCCAGTACTTC
few | TRBJ1-6 | - | TRBV12-3/TRBV12-4 | CASSLVQGSSPLHF | TGTGCCAGCAGTTTAGTTCAGGGGAGTTCACCCCTCCACTTT
many | TRBJ2-3 | - | TRBV20-1 | CSASYHGRGRSDTQYF | TGCAGTGCTTCTTACCACGGACGGGGGAGGTCAGATACGCAGTATTTT
many | TRBJ2-5 | TRBD1 | TRBV20-1 | CSARGLQGLEETQYF | TGCAGTGCTAGAGGCTTACAGGGGCTTGAAGAGACCCAGTACTTC
many | TRBJ2-4 | - | TRBV20-1 | CSARVGRGRIVAKNIQYF | TGCAGTGCTAGAGTTGGGAGGGGGAGAATTGTGGCCAAAAACATTCAGTACTTC
- | TRBJ2-5 | TRBD2 | TRBV7-8 | CASSLPRGRGEETQYF | TGTGCCAGCAGCCTACCTCGGGGGCGGGGGGAAGAGACCCAGTACTTC
- | TRBJ2-3 | - | TRBV5-1 | CASSLEGAGDTQYF | TGCGCCAGCAGCTTGGAAGGGGCAGGGGATACGCAGTATTTT